This entry features one T cell receptor (beta chain) sequence. The data originate from a study of shared clonotypes between healthy human individuals. At deep level, the assay was performed. Here immunoSEQ multiplex PCR was the method, and the copy in TCRdb shows in-frame clones only, minus some. Of roughly 1,500,000 clones in the sample, around 98.5% were seen once. The junction had 13 bases not matched to a gene; V was cut back by 0 bases and J by 9 bases. Per germline, CDR1 SGDLS and CDR2 YYNGEE. The CDR3 is 18 amino acids. The material sequenced was naive CD4+ T cells sorted from blood. Regarding subset: CD45RA+ positively selected. The gene calls are TRBV9 and TRBJ2-1, with 12 bases lining up with TRBD2. The sequence derives from a man aged 25-45 years in good health. The CDR3 DNA is TGTGCCAGCAGCGTAGCGTCGGACCTAGCGGGAGGGGGCGGTGAGCAGTTCTTC. Translating it yields CASSVASDLAGGGGEQFF. The full variable domain, rest sourced from reference TRBV9 and TRBJ2-1, is DSGVTQTPKHLITATGQRVTLRCSPRSGDLSVYWYQQSLDQGLQFLIQYYNGEERAKGNILERFSAQQFPDLHSELNLSSLELGDSALYFCASSVASDLAGGGGEQFFGPGTRLTVL.